This paragraph reports one T cell receptor (beta chain). Antigen: not known. The CDR3 is 16 amino acids. The germline V gene encodes CDR1 SGHDN and CDR2 FVKESK. Trimming cost V 4 bases and J 5 bases; bases outside gene matches: 4. The entry originates in a study of PD-L1 blockade in urothelial cancer. Whole-study context: Males with urothelial cancer arising in the bladder constituted most of the 29 patients. Points from the study as a whole: Better survival was predicted by below-median pretreatment blood TCR clonality.

Locally advanced or metastatic urothelial carcinoma affected the patients. Profiled with immunoSEQ multiplex PCR; TCRdb holds only in-frame clones, not every one. In the table there are about 24,000 clones, approximately 90% of which are singletons. This rearrangement joins TRBV14 to TRBJ2-2; 13 bases align to TRBD2. The material sequenced was PBMCs, taken around atezolizumab (anti-PD-L1) treatment. The receptor comes from a man over 45 with urothelial cancer. The CDR3 spells CASSLRGLAGTGELFF. In nucleotides, the CDR3 is TGTGCCAGCAGCCTTAGGGGACTAGCGGGAACCGGGGAGCTGTTTTTT.